The T cell receptor beta chain under discussion was sequenced for a study of blood T cells in healthy people across ages. Study findings and constraints: As age increased, TCR beta diversity per million T cells fell in a roughly linear fashion. Greater diversity and more naive CD4+ cells were seen in long-lived donors than in aged donors.

PBMCs, at least 7 million per sample, were isolated. This clonotype was seen only a few times. The antigen remains undetermined. This CDR3 comprises 12 residues. Trimming shortened V by 6 bases and J by 5 bases, and 12 bases separated the two germline ends. Germline lookup yields CDR1 DFQATT and CDR2 SNEGSKA (reference sequence). Sample-barcoded 5' priming and a J-beta primer mix drove a second PCR of roughly 7 to 11 cycles. Through a template-switch adaptor with 12 random nucleotides, each cDNA molecule received a tag. One entry per CDR3 protein results from TCRdb running MiXCR on the 5' RACE reads. Here the sample spans some 1.5 million distinct CDR3 sequences, 28% being singletons.

This sequence joins TRBV20-1 and TRBJ2-3; maybe TRBD2 (6 bases). This sequence was found in a woman in her twenties or thirties in good health. Material: blood. The CDR3 coding sequence is TGCAGTGCGTCGGGGACTCGAGATACGCAGTATTTT. This sequence encodes CSASGTRDTQYF.